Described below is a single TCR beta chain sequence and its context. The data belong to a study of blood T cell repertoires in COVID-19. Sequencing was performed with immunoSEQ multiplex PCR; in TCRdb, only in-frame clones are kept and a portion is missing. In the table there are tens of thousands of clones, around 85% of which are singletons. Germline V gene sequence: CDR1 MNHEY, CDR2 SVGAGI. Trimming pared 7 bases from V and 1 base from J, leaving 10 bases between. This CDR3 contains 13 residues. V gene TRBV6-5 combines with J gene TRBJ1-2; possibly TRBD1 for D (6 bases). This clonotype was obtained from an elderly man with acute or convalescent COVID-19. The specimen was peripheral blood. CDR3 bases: TGTGCCAGCACAACAGGGATTAACTATGGCTACACCTTC. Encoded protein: CASTTGINYGYTF.